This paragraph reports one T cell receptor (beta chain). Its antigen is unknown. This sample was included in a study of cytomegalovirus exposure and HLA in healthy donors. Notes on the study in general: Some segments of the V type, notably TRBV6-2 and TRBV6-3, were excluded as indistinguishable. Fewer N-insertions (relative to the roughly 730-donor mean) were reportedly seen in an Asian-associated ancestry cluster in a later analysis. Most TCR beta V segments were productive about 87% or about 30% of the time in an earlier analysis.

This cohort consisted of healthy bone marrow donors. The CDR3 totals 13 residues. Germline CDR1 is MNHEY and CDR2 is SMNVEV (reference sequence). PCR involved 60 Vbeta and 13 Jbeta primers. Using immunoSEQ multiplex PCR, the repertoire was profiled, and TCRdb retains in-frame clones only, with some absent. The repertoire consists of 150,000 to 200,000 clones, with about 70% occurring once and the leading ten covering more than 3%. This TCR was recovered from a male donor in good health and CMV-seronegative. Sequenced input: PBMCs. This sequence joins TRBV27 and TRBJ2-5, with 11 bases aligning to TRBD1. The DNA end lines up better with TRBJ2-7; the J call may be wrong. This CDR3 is CAVLGDRGAEQYF. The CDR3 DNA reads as TGTGCCGTTTTAGGGGACAGGGGGGCCGAGCAGTACTTC.